Sequencing of this TCR beta chain was carried out in a study of T cell repertoires in cytomegalovirus infection. Study summary: Signatures in public TCR beta sequences pointed to both CMV infection and matching HLA type.

TCRdb reanalysed the reads using MiXCR and keeps one entry per CDR3 protein. The sample lists over 150,000 distinct CDR3 sequences; roughly 15% were seen once. With regard to this clonotype: Its antigen is still unknown.

Study-wide findings and caveats: HLA-C-restricted CMV-specific TCR beta clonotypes prevailed in the ex vivo response. The cumulative frequency of public TCR beta families identified carriers of CMV plus the relevant HLA.

This receptor was taken from a human donor in good health (CMV status not recorded). Some clones in this sample may be carry-over from other donors' samples. Input material: CD8+ T cells from PBMCs.

The CDR3 bases are TGTGCCAGCAGTGACTCGCCAGGCATGGATACGCAGTATTTT. The encoded protein is CASSDSPGMDTQYF. This chain uses TRBV6-4 with TRBJ2-3; no firm D call. V lost 0 bases, J lost 6 bases, and 10 bases lay in between. This CDR3 contains 14 residues. CDR1 is MRHNA, CDR2 SNTAGT, per germline.